A selection of T cell receptor beta chains follows, all from one sample in a study of blood T cells in healthy people across ages. MiXCR, applied by TCRdb to the 5' RACE reads, yields one record per CDR3 protein. The sample yields 1,800,000 or so distinct CDR3 sequences, around 42% seen once. Sequenced input: blood. The receptors stem from a human donor in good health. The conserved cysteine and the conserved F or W are not part of the CDR3 here. Fields, in order: V gene, D gene, CDR3 protein. D genes are given only for firm matches.

v_call: TRBV2; d_call: .; cdr3_aa: ASLFRPNTFKETQY
v_call: TRBV12-3/TRBV12-4; d_call: TRBD1; cdr3_aa: ASSYPGQGSGNTIY
v_call: TRBV7-9; d_call: .; cdr3_aa: ASSPPRQDNYGYT
v_call: TRBV20-1; d_call: .; cdr3_aa: SASMVGRTEYNEQF
v_call: TRBV20-1; d_call: .; cdr3_aa: SARDKPPNEQF
v_call: TRBV7-9; d_call: TRBD2; cdr3_aa: ASSLKLAGGEETQF
v_call: TRBV9; d_call: .; cdr3_aa: ASSGGAGSYNEQF
v_call: TRBV9; d_call: TRBD1; cdr3_aa: ASSVRDSSIYEQY
v_call: TRBV7-2; d_call: .; cdr3_aa: ASSFRGWSSYEQY
v_call: TRBV5-5; d_call: .; cdr3_aa: ASSPFRGGSYEQY
v_call: TRBV7-8; d_call: .; cdr3_aa: ASCLARLSSGNTIY
v_call: TRBV9; d_call: .; cdr3_aa: ASSRGVLDTYGYT
v_call: TRBV7-2; d_call: .; cdr3_aa: ASSWTATEQF
v_call: TRBV7-2; d_call: TRBD1; cdr3_aa: ASSTGTGAFYGANVRT
v_call: TRBV7-2; d_call: TRBD1; cdr3_aa: ASSRDRASDTQY
v_call: TRBV20-1; d_call: TRBD2; cdr3_aa: SAHRISGGAETETQY
v_call: TRBV5-1; d_call: .; cdr3_aa: ASSLDVMQPQH
v_call: TRBV12-3/TRBV12-4; d_call: .; cdr3_aa: ASSFGLVLDEQF
v_call: TRBV6-6; d_call: .; cdr3_aa: ASRLAYTDTQY
v_call: TRBV10-3; d_call: .; cdr3_aa: AISEWAGYGYT
v_call: TRBV12-3/TRBV12-4; d_call: TRBD1; cdr3_aa: ASSHSGQEEQF
v_call: TRBV7-9; d_call: .; cdr3_aa: ASSPDANGYGYT
v_call: TRBV12-3/TRBV12-4; d_call: .; cdr3_aa: ASSPALGGPQH
v_call: TRBV29-1; d_call: .; cdr3_aa: SADGDSEGYGYT
v_call: TRBV6-2/TRBV6-3; d_call: .; cdr3_aa: ASSYVWNTEAF
v_call: TRBV11-1; d_call: .; cdr3_aa: ASSFGLISSGNTIY
v_call: TRBV7-2; d_call: .; cdr3_aa: ASSLDGRDYEQY
v_call: TRBV20-1; d_call: .; cdr3_aa: SARWGPTGYT
v_call: TRBV29-1; d_call: TRBD1; cdr3_aa: SVEDGVQGGEKLF
v_call: TRBV6-4; d_call: TRBD2; cdr3_aa: ASSDLAGSYNEQF
v_call: TRBV28; d_call: .; cdr3_aa: ASRELTGLDYGYT
v_call: TRBV7-8; d_call: .; cdr3_aa: ASSLLSIGSPNEKLF
v_call: TRBV6-5; d_call: TRBD2; cdr3_aa: ASHGGSGGSYEQY
v_call: TRBV2; d_call: .; cdr3_aa: ASSGAFEQF
v_call: TRBV24-1; d_call: .; cdr3_aa: ATSDAGDSYEQY
v_call: TRBV5-1; d_call: .; cdr3_aa: ASSTGQTPYEETQY
v_call: TRBV2; d_call: .; cdr3_aa: ASTEGGNYGYT
v_call: TRBV29-1; d_call: .; cdr3_aa: SAQGFRSYGYT
v_call: TRBV20-1; d_call: .; cdr3_aa: SARDPVGDEQY
v_call: TRBV6-5; d_call: .; cdr3_aa: ASSATPADTQY
v_call: TRBV29-1; d_call: .; cdr3_aa: SVQGGGELF
v_call: TRBV12-3/TRBV12-4; d_call: .; cdr3_aa: ASSLADSYLVQY